These 4 T cell receptor beta chains originate from one sample sequenced in a study of T-cell memory formation after mild COVID-19. TCRdb re-derived calls from the 5' RACE reads in MiXCR, one entry per CDR3 protein. The table records approximately 430,000 distinct CDR3 sequences, 20% to 30% of them present only once. Specimen: PBMCs or a T cell subset sorted from them (not recorded which). All receptors derive from an adult woman who had mild COVID-19 (a few samples of this study predate the infection). Cell type and time point are not known.

The table lists this clonotype with a few counts. The chain links TRBV6-1 to TRBJ1-2, with D possibly being TRBD1 (6 bases). V shed 2 bases and J shed 4 bases, with 11 bases lying between them. CDR3 size: 14 residues. Germline CDR1 is MNHNS and CDR2 is SASEGT. The chain's CDR3 is CASSESGEGYGYTF. In DNA form, the CDR3 reads TGTGCCAGCAGTGAATCAGGGGAAGGCTATGGCTACACCTTC.

The chain is built from TRBV2 and TRBJ1-1, with 10 bases identical to TRBD1. Trimming took 11 bases from V and 6 from J; bases not matched to a gene: 6. CDR3 length equals 12 residues. CDR1 SNHLY and CDR2 FYNNEI come from the germline V gene. The CDR3 DNA sequence: TGTGCCGGGGGGGACAGGGGCTCTGAAGCTTTCTTT. Amino acid sequence: CAGGDRGSEAFF.

The chain combines TRBV18 with TRBJ2-7; 9 bases fit TRBD1. J gave up 3 bases and V 1 base, and 4 bases lay outside the gene matches. This CDR3 has 15 amino acids. CDR1 is KGHSH and CDR2 is LQKENI in the germline V gene. The CDR3 sequence is CASSPRTGELYEQYF. The CDR3 nucleotides are TGTGCCAGCTCACCACGGACAGGGGAACTCTACGAGCAGTACTTC.

This clonotype was seen a handful of times. The J gene is TRBJ2-1, the V gene TRBV24-1, with 9 bases that match TRBD2. The CDR3 has 18 amino acids. Germline CDR1 and CDR2: KGHDR and SFDVKD. V lost 6 bases, J lost 3 bases, and 14 bases stayed unmatched. The CDR3 is CATSSFAGREGSYNEQFF. CDR3 DNA sequence: TGTGCCACCAGTAGCTTTGCGGGGCGGGAGGGCAGCTACAATGAGCAGTTCTTC.